This entry features one TCR beta chain sequence. Its target is not known. This table comes from immunoSEQ multiplex PCR, and its TCRdb copy is limited to in-frame clones, with some not included. The data show some 110,000 clones, 85% to 90% seen once. The sample belongs to a study of T cell responses to AZD1222 COVID-19 vaccine. Study-wide results and limits: Scientists sampled the repertoires only once the peak T cell response had passed. Spike-spanning, vaccine-associated CD4 TCRs were dominant at 160-218 and 743-854. Possibly, clonal diversity was underestimated; donors were largely white British and included more females.

Second-dose recipients at about 4 or about 12 weeks were treated as one pooled group. Trimming removed 6 bases from V and 7 bases from J; junction bases left unmatched: 6. The CDR3 extends over 14 amino acids. Germline CDR1 MNHEY, CDR2 SVGAGI. Sequences were derived from peripheral blood, sampled 28 days after the second AZD1222 dose. The J gene is TRBJ1-4, the V gene TRBV6-5; the match to TRBD1 covers 9 bases. The sequence was obtained from an adult who received the AZD1222 COVID-19 vaccine. The CDR3 nucleotides read TGTGCCAGCAGGCCGGACAGGGGCTTTGAAAAACTGTTTTTT. It specifies CASRPDRGFEKLFF.